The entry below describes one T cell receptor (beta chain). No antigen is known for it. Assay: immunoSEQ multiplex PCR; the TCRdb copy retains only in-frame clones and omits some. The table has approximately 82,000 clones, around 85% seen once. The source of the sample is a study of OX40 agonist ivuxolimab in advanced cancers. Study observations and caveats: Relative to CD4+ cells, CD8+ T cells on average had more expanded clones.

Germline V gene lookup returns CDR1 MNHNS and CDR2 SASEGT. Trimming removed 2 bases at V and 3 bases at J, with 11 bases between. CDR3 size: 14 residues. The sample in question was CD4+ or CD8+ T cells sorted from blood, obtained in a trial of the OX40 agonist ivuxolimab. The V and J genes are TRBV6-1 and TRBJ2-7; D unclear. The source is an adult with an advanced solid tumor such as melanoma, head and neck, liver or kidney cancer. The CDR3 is CASSETQNSYEQYF. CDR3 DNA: TGTGCCAGCAGTGAAACCCAGAACAGCTACGAGCAGTACTTC.